The 32 T cell receptor beta chains below all came from one sample that was sequenced in a study of T cell repertoires in cytomegalovirus infection. TCRdb analysed the reads with MiXCR anew, one entry per CDR3 protein. The table records 680,000 or so distinct CDR3 sequences, 35% of them present only once. Material: PBMCs. The source of these receptors is a human donor in good health (CMV status not recorded). Some clones in this sample may be carry-over from other donors' samples.

This rearrangement joins TRBV3-1 to TRBJ1-3; D might be TRBD1 (5 bases). Germline CDR1 LGHDT, CDR2 YNNKEL (reference sequence). CDR3 size: 14 residues. V lost 5 bases and J 3 bases, leaving 11 bases between the germline ends. The CDR3 is CASSGTKSGNTIYF. CDR3 DNA sequence: TGTGCCAGCAGCGGGACTAAGAGTGGAAACACCATATATTTT. The variable domain in full, completed from reference TRBV3-1 and TRBJ1-3, reads DTAVSQTPKYLVTQMGNDKSIKCEQNLGHDTMYWYKQDSKKFLKIMFSYNNKELIINETVPNRFSPKSPDKAHLNLHINSLELGDSAVYFCASSGTKSGNTIYFGEGSWLTVV.

V usage is TRBV7-2 and J usage is TRBJ1-4, with D possibly matching TRBD1 (5 bases). The CDR3 contains 17 residues. The ends were cut back, 2 bases at V and 7 bases at J, with 20 bases in the middle. In germline, CDR1 is SGHTA, CDR2 FQGNSA. The CDR3 DNA reads TGTGCCAGCAGCTTAAGGGGAGGCAGGGCAATGGCTGAAAAACTGTTTTTT. It codes for CASSLRGGRAMAEKLFF.

The genes are TRBV7-9 and TRBJ1-1; the match to TRBD1 covers 7 bases. This CDR3 has 15 residues. Trimming at V came to 3 bases and at J to 2 bases, leaving 6 bases not matched to a gene. Germline values: CDR1 SEHNR, CDR2 FQNEAQ (reference sequence). The chain's CDR3 is CASSFSNRGNTEAFF. The CDR3 DNA reads as TGTGCCAGCAGCTTCTCAAACAGGGGCAACACTGAAGCTTTCTTT. Using reference TRBV7-9 and TRBJ1-1 for the parts outside the CDR3, the full variable domain is DTGVSQNPRHKITKRGQNVTFRCDPISEHNRLYWYRQTLGQGPEFLTYFQNEAQLEKSRLLSDRFSAERPKGSFSTLEIQRTEQGDSAMYLCASSFSNRGNTEAFFGQGTRLTVV.

This clonotype was detected a few times. The rearrangement uses TRBV4-1 and TRBJ1-2, with D possibly matching TRBD1 (6 bases). Looked up from germline, CDR1 is MGHRA and CDR2 is YSYEKL. CDR3 length: 15 residues. The ends were cut back, 2 bases at V and 7 bases at J, with 17 bases in the middle. The CDR3 region is CASSQRGMGASGYTF. The CDR3 nucleotides read TGCGCCAGCAGCCAACGGGGAATGGGGGCGTCTGGCTACACCTTC.

The chain has TRBV6-5 and TRBJ1-4; D is undetermined. Trimming left V 0 bases short and J 5 bases short, with 7 bases between. CDR1 is MNHEY, CDR2 SVGAGI, per germline. CDR3 length: 14 residues. Written as DNA, the CDR3 is TGTGCCAGCAGTTACTCAGGACGGAATGAAAAACTGTTTTTT. Translating gives CASSYSGRNEKLFF.

This chain uses TRBV6-2 or TRBV6-3 with TRBJ2-1; TRBD2 matches at 15 bases. V shed 6 bases, J shed 1 base, and the junction held 7 bases outside the gene matches. This CDR3 has 18 residues. CDR1 and CDR2 (germline): MNHEY, SVGEGT. The DNA for the CDR3 is TGTGCCAGCAGACGCGGACTAGCGGGAGGGCGGTCCTACAATGAGCAGTTCTTC. Its protein product is CASRRGLAGGRSYNEQFF.

This chain uses TRBV20-1 with TRBJ1-1; tentatively, D is TRBD1 (5 bases). Germline CDR1 DFQATT, CDR2 SNEGSKA (reference sequence). CDR3 length: 15 amino acids. Trimming took off 0 bases at V and 3 bases at J, with 14 bases between the two ends. DNA for the CDR3: TGCAGTGCTAGAGATTTGGGGGGGTTGTACACTGAAGCTTTCTTT. It yields the protein CSARDLGGLYTEAFF.

This clonotype was recorded a few times. The rearrangement links TRBV4-1 to TRBJ2-3, with 12 bases that match TRBD1. Germline V CDR1 and CDR2: MGHRA, YSYEKL. The CDR3 sequence is 15 residues long. J lost 4 bases, V lost 3 bases, and 2 bases had no gene match. Here the CDR3 reads CASSHGTGGSDTQYF. CDR3 DNA: TGCGCCAGCAGCCATGGGACAGGGGGCTCAGATACGCAGTATTTT.

This clonotype was picked up a small number of times. V is TRBV5-1 and J is TRBJ2-1; D gene unclear. CDR1 and CDR2 from the germline V gene are SGHRS and YFSETQ. The CDR3 runs to 11 residues. The V gene lost 5 bases and the J gene lost 8 bases, with 8 bases spanning the gap. For the CDR3, the DNA is TGCGCCAGCAGTGAATCGCATGAGCAGTTCTTC. Protein sequence: CASSESHEQFF.

This clonotype occurred once. The V gene is TRBV2, the J gene TRBJ2-7; D possibly corresponds to TRBD2 (6 bases). In germline, CDR1 is SNHLY, CDR2 FYNNEI. This CDR3 has 15 residues. V lost 1 base, J lost 4 bases, and 14 bases lay in between. CDR3 sequence: CASSEDGGSLYEQYF. The CDR3, as DNA: TGTGCCAGCAGTGAAGATGGGGGGTCCCTTTACGAGCAGTACTTC.

In this sample, this clonotype turned up a few times. The chain employs TRBV12-3 or TRBV12-4 and TRBJ1-5; unclear D gene. The V gene lost 3 bases and the J gene lost 7 bases, with 10 bases spanning the gap. The length of the CDR3 is 13 residues. The CDR3 protein is CASSLGREQPQHF. The CDR3 coding sequence is TGTGCCAGCAGTTTGGGAAGAGAGCAGCCCCAGCATTTT.

This clonotype was seen a few times. The chain links TRBV11-2 to TRBJ1-2; the D gene is possibly TRBD1 (6 bases). There are 19 residues in the CDR3. The V gene lost 1 base and the J gene lost 2 bases, with 23 bases spanning the gap. Germline V gene sequence: CDR1 SGHAT, CDR2 FQNNGV. DNA for the CDR3: TGTGCCAGCAGCTTAGGGGGGGTCGGCGACAGGCTCTTCAACTATGGCTACACCTTC. It codes for CASSLGGVGDRLFNYGYTF. Full variable domain (missing parts from reference TRBV11-2 and TRBJ1-2): EAGVAQSPRYKIIEKRQSVAFWCNPISGHATLYWYQQILGQGPKLLIQFQNNGVVDDSQLPKDRFSAERLKGVDSTLKIQPAKLEDSAVYLCASSLGGVGDRLFNYGYTFGSGTRLTVV.

This clonotype was seen ten or more times. V gene TRBV28 combines with J gene TRBJ1-5, with D uncertain. Germline V CDR1 and CDR2: MDHEN, SYDVKM. Trimming took off 6 bases at V and 2 bases at J, with 14 bases between the two ends. This CDR3 spans 15 amino acids. This CDR3 reads CASSLQGGGNQPQHF. CDR3 sequence (DNA): TGTGCCAGCAGCCTCCAAGGTGGGGGCAATCAGCCCCAGCATTTT.

In this sample, this clonotype turned up a few times. This chain uses TRBV11-3 with TRBJ2-2, with a weak D call TRBD2 (6 bases). The V and J ends lost 3 bases and 1 base respectively, with 9 bases between them. The germline CDR1 and CDR2 sequences are SGHNT and YENEEA. CDR3 length equals 15 residues. The DNA for the CDR3 is TGTGCCAGCAGCTTGACTAGGTGGAACACCGGGGAGCTGTTTTTT. It codes for CASSLTRWNTGELFF. The full variable domain, in which reference TRBV11-3 and TRBJ2-2 provide the parts outside the CDR3, is EAGVVQSPRYKIIEKKQPVAFWCNPISGHNTLYWYLQNLGQGPELLIRYENEEAVDDSQLPKDRFSAERLKGVDSTLKIQPAELGDSAVYLCASSLTRWNTGELFFGEGSRLTVL.

This clonotype has ten or more counts. The chain joins TRBV7-9 to TRBJ2-7; D possibly corresponds to TRBD2 (5 bases). The germline gives CDR1 SEHNR, CDR2 FQNEAQ (reference sequence). V was clipped by 5 bases and J by 3 bases, with 8 bases between them. The length of the CDR3 is 12 residues. The DNA of the CDR3 is TGTGCCAGCAGCCGGGGAAGCTACGAGCAGTACTTC. Its protein product is CASSRGSYEQYF.

This sequence joins TRBV27 and TRBJ2-7; TRBD2 matches at 9 bases. The length of the CDR3 is 15 residues. The germline CDR1 and CDR2 sequences are MNHEY and SMNVEV (reference sequence). V shed 6 bases and J 5 bases; nucleotides not matched to a gene: 11. The DNA for the CDR3 is TGTGCCAGCAGGACCCAGGCGGGAGGGTACCACGAGCAGTACTTC. Protein sequence: CASRTQAGGYHEQYF.

The DNA of the CDR3 is TGTGCCAGCAGCCGTCGACTAGCGGGAGGCCAGCTAGCCAAAAACATTCAGTACTTC. Protein: CASSRRLAGGQLAKNIQYF. The chain is built from TRBV12-3 or TRBV12-4 and TRBJ2-4, with 13 bases lining up with TRBD2. The V and J ends lost 6 bases and 0 bases, in that order; junction bases with no gene match: 11. The CDR3 sequence is 19 residues long.

This clonotype was counted a few times. V is TRBV9 and J is TRBJ1-2; 9 nucleotides align to TRBD1. Germline V gene lookup returns CDR1 SGDLS and CDR2 YYNGEE. J lost 8 bases, V lost 8 bases, and 13 bases had no gene match. The CDR3 is made up of 14 amino acids. The CDR3 coding sequence is TGTGCCAGTAGAACCCGGGACAGGGTGAGCGGCTACACCTTC. Encoded protein: CASRTRDRVSGYTF.

This clonotype was seen a handful of times. The chain recombines TRBV5-6 with TRBJ1-2; 7 positions match TRBD1. The CDR3 runs 15 residues. Looked up from germline, CDR1 is SGHDT and CDR2 is YYEEEE. The V and J ends lost 4 bases and 5 bases, in that order; junction bases with no gene match: 11. Here the CDR3 reads CASSPDRVYQYGYTF. The CDR3 DNA reads as TGTGCCAGCAGCCCTGACAGGGTGTATCAATATGGCTACACCTTC.

This clonotype was counted many times. The chain links TRBV7-6 to TRBJ2-5; the match to TRBD1 covers 8 bases. The CDR3 is 18 residues long. The V gene end was trimmed by 5 bases and the J gene end by 2 bases; junction bases not matched to a gene: 16. Per germline, CDR1 SGHVS and CDR2 FNYEAQ. In DNA, the CDR3 is TGTGCCAGCAGCCCAGGGGACAGGAGGGGAAGCGAGCAAGAGACCCAGTACTTC. Its translation is CASSPGDRRGSEQETQYF.

This clonotype has just a few counts. The CDR3 coding sequence is TGTGCTTCTGCCCCATATGAAACAGATACGCAGTATTTT. This translates into CASAPYETDTQYF. This chain connects TRBV12-5 to TRBJ2-3; D uncertain. This CDR3 is 13 amino acids long. Trimming pared 11 bases from V and 3 bases from J, leaving 15 bases between. From germline, CDR1 is LGHNT and CDR2 FRNRAP.

The chain has TRBV2 and TRBJ2-7, with a possible D match to TRBD2 (5 bases). Germline CDR1 reads SNHLY; CDR2 reads FYNNEI. The V and J ends lost 8 bases and 7 bases respectively, with 12 bases between them. The CDR3 sequence is 11 residues long. This chain's CDR3 is CASLAGREQYF. The CDR3 DNA sequence: TGTGCCAGCTTGGCGGGTCGGGAGCAGTACTTC.

V usage is TRBV6-5 and J usage is TRBJ1-2, with 7 bases aligning to TRBD1. J was trimmed by 1 base and V by 3 bases; bases with no gene match: 20. Germline V lookup: CDR1 MNHEY, CDR2 SVGAGI. This CDR3 contains 20 residues. This CDR3 reads CASSYSITGPRDSGNYGYTF. The CDR3 region has the DNA TGTGCCAGCAGTTATTCCATCACCGGACCCCGGGACAGCGGTAACTATGGCTACACCTTC.

This clonotype was seen only a few times. This rearrangement joins TRBV28 to TRBJ1-2; no reliable D call. V was pared by 7 bases and J by 4 bases, with 10 bases between. Germline CDR1 is MDHEN and CDR2 is SYDVKM. The CDR3 length is 12 residues. As DNA, the CDR3 is TGTGCCAGCACACCCCGGAGCTATGGCTACACCTTC. Its protein is CASTPRSYGYTF.

The sample holds a few counts of this clonotype. The chain recombines TRBV27 with TRBJ1-6; 9 positions agree with TRBD1. Losses at the gene ends were 5 bases for V and 0 bases for J; bases not matched to a gene: 2. Germline CDR1 MNHEY, CDR2 SMNVEV (reference sequence). This CDR3 spans 16 amino acids. The CDR3 DNA reads TGTGCCAGCAGTCCGACAGGGGGCTCCTATAATTCACCCCTCCACTTT. Protein product: CASSPTGGSYNSPLHF.

Concerning this clonotype: One junction end does not reproduce the germline sequence, and a read error may be involved. This CDR3 is CARSLRATSPRNNEQFF. Written as DNA, the CDR3 is TGTGCCCGCAGTTTGCGGGCGACCAGCCCGAGGAACAATGAGCAGTTCTTC. The V and J genes are TRBV27 and TRBJ2-1; D might be TRBD2 (5 bases). Germline V gene lookup returns CDR1 MNHEY and CDR2 SMNVEV (reference sequence). The CDR3 loop spans 17 amino acids.

The chain uses TRBV7-8 and TRBJ2-1; 8 bases are shared with TRBD2. J lost 2 bases, V lost 1 base, and 4 bases had no gene match. The CDR3 is 16 amino acids. Germline loops: CDR1 SGHVS, CDR2 FQNEAQ. The CDR3 coding sequence is TGTGCCAGCAGCTTAGAAACTAGCGGAACCTACAATGAGCAGTTCTTC. Translated, it gives CASSLETSGTYNEQFF. The full variable domain, rest sourced from reference TRBV7-8 and TRBJ2-1, is GAGVSQSPRYKVAKRGQDVALRCDPISGHVSLFWYQQALGQGPEFLTYFQNEAQLDKSGLPSDRFFAERPEGSVSTLKIQRTQQEDSAVYLCASSLETSGTYNEQFFGPGTRLTVL.

This clonotype showed up just a few times. The chain links TRBV7-2 to TRBJ2-1; 8 bases are a match to TRBD2. Germline V gives CDR1 SGHTA, CDR2 FQGNSA. The CDR3 totals 16 residues. V shed 1 base, J shed 3 bases, and the junction held 5 bases outside the gene matches. CDR3 loop: CASSLEGTRGYNEQFF. The DNA of the CDR3 is TGTGCCAGCAGCTTAGAGGGGACTAGGGGCTACAATGAGCAGTTCTTC.

A remark on this clonotype: Given a much more abundant clone one base away, this may be a read error. The rearrangement links TRBV28 to TRBJ2-3; the match to TRBD2 covers 13 bases. This CDR3 spans 15 amino acids. Trimming cost V 6 bases and J 5 bases; bases outside gene matches: 5. Per the germline V gene, CDR1 is MDHEN and CDR2 is SYDVKM. The CDR3 DNA reads TGTGCCAGCAGGTCAGGACTAGCGGGAGTAGATACGCAGTATTTT. Amino acids: CASRSGLAGVDTQYF.

This clonotype occurred a few times. The chain joins TRBV25-1 to TRBJ1-3; TRBD1 might be the D (5 bases). This CDR3 has 15 residues. In germline, CDR1 is MGHDK, CDR2 SYGVNS. The ends were cut back, 4 bases at V and 3 bases at J, with 13 bases in the middle. The CDR3 protein is CASSVPGLRGNTIYF. The CDR3, as DNA: TGTGCCAGCAGTGTCCCGGGACTCCGTGGAAACACCATATATTTT.

The rearrangement links TRBV5-1 to TRBJ2-6; TRBD1 is a possible D gene (6 bases). This CDR3 region has 17 residues. V was shortened by 3 bases and J by 0 bases, with 13 bases between the two germline ends. Per germline, CDR1 SGHRS and CDR2 YFSETQ. The DNA for the CDR3 is TGCGCCAGCAGCTCCAATGGACAGAACTCTGGGGCCAACGTCCTGACTTTC. This sequence encodes CASSSNGQNSGANVLTF.

The chain employs TRBV7-9 and TRBJ2-2; 7 bases match TRBD1. The CDR3 extends over 18 amino acids. Germline lookup yields CDR1 SEHNR and CDR2 FQNEAQ (reference sequence). Trimming took 4 bases from V and 0 from J; bases not matched to a gene: 11. For the CDR3, the DNA is TGTGCCAGCAGCTGGCATAGGACAGGCCATTCGAACACCGGGGAGCTGTTTTTT. It translates to CASSWHRTGHSNTGELFF.